These 14 T cell receptor beta chains share one sample of origin, sequenced in a study of OX40 agonist ivuxolimab in advanced cancers. The table came from immunoSEQ multiplex PCR; TCRdb's copy has only in-frame clones and leaves some out. The sample shows some 66,000 clones, over 70% of them seen only once. The specimen comprised CD4+ or CD8+ T cells sorted from blood, sampled in a trial of the OX40 agonist ivuxolimab. The source is an adult with an advanced solid tumor such as melanoma, head and neck, liver or kidney cancer.

The chain uses TRBV19 and TRBJ2-5, with D perhaps TRBD2 (6 bases). The V gene lost 6 bases and the J gene lost 5 bases, with 13 bases spanning the gap. The V gene's germline CDR1 is LNHDA and CDR2 SQIVND (reference sequence). There are 13 residues in the CDR3. The CDR3 loop reads CASSQGTRETQYF. In DNA, the CDR3 is TGTGCCAGTAGCCAAGGGACTCGGGAGACCCAGTACTTC.

The chain combines TRBV7-9 with TRBJ1-5; D uncertain. V lost 5 bases and J lost 4, with 9 bases in between. The CDR3 covers 13 residues. CDR1 SEHNR and CDR2 FQNEAQ come from the germline V gene (reference sequence). CDR3 residues: CASSPQGNQPQHF. For the CDR3, the DNA is TGTGCCAGCAGCCCACAAGGGAATCAGCCCCAGCATTTT.

This rearrangement joins TRBV10-1 to TRBJ2-7; D may match TRBD1 or TRBD2 (6 bases each). The CDR3 runs 15 residues. V was shortened by 6 bases and J by 6 bases, with 21 bases between the two germline ends. Germline CDR1 WNHNN, CDR2 SYGVQD (reference sequence). The CDR3 nucleotides are TGCGCCAGCAGGGAGGGGGACTTCCGATTCGTCGAGCAGTACGTC. This codes for CASREGDFRFVEQYV.

The rearrangement joins TRBV7-2 to TRBJ1-1; perhaps TRBD1 as D (6 bases). Germline CDR1 SGHTA, CDR2 FQGNSA. This CDR3 has 16 amino acids. V dropped 7 bases and J dropped 5 bases, with 23 bases sitting between them. The CDR3: CASNRLGGMGATEAFF. CDR3 sequence (DNA): TGTGCCAGCAACCGCCTGGGGGGGATGGGGGCTACTGAAGCTTTCTTT. The variable domain in full, completed from reference TRBV7-2 and TRBJ1-1, reads GAGVSQSPSNKVTEKGKDVELRCDPISGHTALYWYRQSLGQGLEFLIYFQGNSAPDKSGLPSDRFSAERTGGSVSTLTIQRTQQEDSAVYLCASNRLGGMGATEAFFGQGTRLTVV.

The CDR3 loop reads CASIGGGQPSYEQYF. The CDR3 DNA follows: TGTGCCAGCATAGGGGGGGGTCAGCCCTCCTACGAGCAGTACTTC. This chain uses TRBV6-4 with TRBJ2-7; tentatively, D is TRBD2 (7 bases). The CDR3 length is 15 residues. Germline loops: CDR1 MRHNA, CDR2 SNTAGT. Trimming shortened V by 7 bases and J by 0 bases, and 16 bases separated the two germline ends.

This chain joins TRBV6-5 and TRBJ2-7; 9 bases match TRBD2. V shed 10 bases and J 4 bases; nucleotides not matched to a gene: 11. The germline V gene has CDR1 MNHEY and CDR2 SVGAGI. The CDR3 length is 14 residues. The CDR3 region is CATNSGGLTYEQYF. The CDR3 DNA sequence: TGTGCCACCAATAGCGGGGGACTTACTTACGAGCAGTACTTC.

This rearrangement joins TRBV7-2 to TRBJ2-6, with a possible D match to TRBD2 (5 bases). The CDR3 covers 16 residues. Trimming took 2 bases from V and 0 from J, leaving 8 bases between them. Germline values: CDR1 SGHTA, CDR2 FQGNSA. The CDR3 nucleotides are TGTGCCAGCAGCTTACAAAGCGGCTCTGGGGCCAACGTCCTGACTTTC. It codes for CASSLQSGSGANVLTF.

The chain has TRBV5-4 and TRBJ2-7; the match to TRBD2 covers 9 bases. Per germline, CDR1 SGHNT and CDR2 YYREEE (reference sequence). The CDR3 is 16 amino acids. The V segment lost 3 bases and the J segment 3 bases; nucleotides outside the gene matches: 10. For the CDR3, the DNA is TGTGCCAGCAGCTCCCGGAGGGTAGCGGGAGTCTACGAGCAGTACTTC. Its protein product is CASSSRRVAGVYEQYF.

The chain has TRBV7-8 and TRBJ1-5, with a possible D match to TRBD1 (5 bases). Germline lookup yields CDR1 SGHVS and CDR2 FQNEAQ. The CDR3 is 15 residues long. V dropped 3 bases and J dropped 4 bases, with 13 bases sitting between them. The CDR3, as DNA: TGTGCCAGCAGCTTCCTGGGGGTCGAAAATCAGCCCCAGCATTTT. Residues: CASSFLGVENQPQHF.

This rearrangement joins TRBV27 to TRBJ2-3, with D maybe TRBD1 (5 bases). V was pared by 6 bases and J by 0 bases, with 13 bases between. This CDR3 is 15 amino acids long. The germline V gene has CDR1 MNHEY and CDR2 SMNVEV (reference sequence). CDR3 DNA sequence: TGTGCCAGCAGCAGACAGTACCGTAGCACAGATACGCAGTATTTT. Translated, it gives CASSRQYRSTDTQYF.

The chain recombines TRBV4-3 with TRBJ2-2; D gene unclear. The CDR3 totals 15 residues. CDR1 LGHNA and CDR2 YSLEER come from the germline V gene. V gave up 3 bases and J gave up 0 bases, with 8 bases separating them. CDR3 region: CASSHNTANTGELFF. CDR3 bases: TGCGCCAGCAGCCACAACACAGCGAACACCGGGGAGCTGTTTTTT.

CDR3 loop: CASSQQGLETQYF. As DNA, the CDR3 is TGTGCCAGTAGTCAACAGGGGTTGGAGACCCAGTACTTC. The rearrangement uses TRBV19 and TRBJ2-5; 7 bases match TRBD1. V gave up 5 bases and J gave up 5 bases; unmatched junction bases: 5. The germline CDR1 and CDR2 sequences are LNHDA and SQIVND (reference sequence). The CDR3 covers 13 residues.

In DNA, the CDR3 is TGTGCCAGCGCCCTAGGACAGGGCCAAGAGACCCAGTACTTC. Protein: CASALGQGQETQYF. The genes are TRBV28 and TRBJ2-5; 8 nucleotides match TRBD1. Per germline, CDR1 MDHEN and CDR2 SYDVKM. The CDR3 loop spans 14 amino acids. Trimming took 8 bases from V and 1 from J; bases not matched to a gene: 6.

The chain has TRBV6-6 and TRBJ2-6, with 10 bases aligning to TRBD1. CDR3 length equals 16 residues. Germline CDR1 MNHNY, CDR2 SVGAGI (reference sequence). The junction had 5 bases not matched to a gene; V was cut back by 5 bases and J by 4 bases. The chain's CDR3 is CASSPGQGSGANVLTF. CDR3 nucleotide sequence: TGTGCCAGCAGTCCGGGACAGGGGTCCGGGGCCAACGTCCTGACTTTC.